The 16 T cell receptor beta chains below come from one sample, sequenced in a study of blood T cell repertoires in COVID-19. TCRdb's table, derived via immunoSEQ multiplex PCR, lists solely in-frame clones and lacks some. The data hold roughly 54,000 clones, with around nine tenths observed a single time. The sample consisted of peripheral blood. The receptors were sampled from a woman aged 60 to 75 with COVID-19, enrolled during active disease.

This chain connects TRBV5-5 to TRBJ2-2, with D perhaps matching TRBD2 (6 bases). The CDR3 has 14 residues. Trimming shortened V by 2 bases and J by 5 bases, and 10 bases separated the two germline ends. The germline V gene has CDR1 SGHKS and CDR2 YYEKEE (reference sequence). The CDR3 protein is CASSLLGGTGELFF. The CDR3 DNA follows: TGTGCCAGCAGCTTATTGGGGGGTACCGGGGAGCTGTTTTTT.

The sample holds one count of this clone. At the DNA level, this CDR3 is encoded by other sequences in the same sample as well. The chain has TRBV6-1 and TRBJ1-5; TRBD1 is a possible D gene (6 bases). Germline CDR1 reads MNHNS; CDR2 reads SASEGT. Trimming took 0 bases from V and 6 from J, leaving 12 bases between them. The CDR3 is made up of 15 amino acids. This CDR3 is CASSEAGGFGQPQHF. The CDR3 DNA reads as TGTGCCAGCAGTGAAGCAGGGGGTTTCGGTCAGCCCCAGCATTTT.

This chain links TRBV19 with TRBJ1-5; D call uncertain. The germline gives CDR1 LNHDA, CDR2 SQIVND (reference sequence). Trimming stripped 5 bases from V and 6 bases from J, with 14 bases between. The CDR3 totals 14 residues. This CDR3 is CASSFGRFIQPQHF. In nucleotides, the CDR3 is TGTGCCAGTAGTTTCGGCAGGTTTATTCAGCCCCAGCATTTT.

This sequence joins TRBV2 and TRBJ1-5, with D maybe TRBD1 (5 bases). Germline V CDR1 and CDR2: SNHLY, FYNNEI. The CDR3 is 15 residues long. V was pared by 5 bases and J by 0 bases, with 11 bases between. The CDR3 DNA sequence: TGTGCCAGCAGTCTCGGGGGATTTAGCAATCAGCCCCAGCATTTT. Its translation is CASSLGGFSNQPQHF.

The V and J genes are TRBV7-8 and TRBJ1-1; a weak D match, TRBD1 (5 bases). Germline lookup yields CDR1 SGHVS and CDR2 FQNEAQ. This CDR3 is built from 14 residues. V was shortened by 3 bases and J by 4 bases, with 12 bases between the two germline ends. The CDR3 sequence is CASSLNWGGTEAFF. CDR3 in DNA: TGTGCCAGCAGCTTGAATTGGGGGGGCACTGAAGCTTTCTTT.

This clone was seen more than once but under ten times. The rearrangement joins TRBV11-2 to TRBJ2-7; D is ambiguous. The CDR3 is 11 residues long. The germline V gene encodes CDR1 SGHAT and CDR2 FQNNGV. The V end lost 5 bases, the J end lost 5 bases, and 7 bases lay between the germline ends. The CDR3 is CASSEINEQYF. Written as DNA, the CDR3 is TGTGCCAGCAGCGAGATCAACGAGCAGTACTTC.

The V and J genes are TRBV2 and TRBJ1-5; 8 bases map to TRBD1. V shed 6 bases, J shed 4 bases, and the junction held 5 bases outside the gene matches. Looked up from germline, CDR1 is SNHLY and CDR2 is FYNNEI. The CDR3 runs to 14 residues. The CDR3: CASRGDRSNQPQHF. In nucleotides, the CDR3 is TGTGCCAGCAGGGGGGACAGGAGTAATCAGCCCCAGCATTTT.

The DNA for the CDR3 is TGTGCCAGCAGCGGGGGACTCCTTCGGACAGATACGCAGTATTTT. This sequence encodes CASSGGLLRTDTQYF. The chain links TRBV5-6 to TRBJ2-3; D possibly corresponds to TRBD2 (6 bases). The ends were cut back, 4 bases at V and 3 bases at J, with 15 bases in the middle. The CDR3 extends over 15 amino acids. Germline V gene data show CDR1 as SGHDT and CDR2 as YYEEEE. The whole variable domain, remainder taken from reference TRBV5-6 and TRBJ2-3, is DAGVTQSPTHLIKTRGQQVTLRCSPKSGHDTVSWYQQALGQGPQFIFQYYEEEERQRGNFPDRFSGHQFPNYSSELNVNALLLGDSALYLCASSGGLLRTDTQYFGPGTRLTVL.

The chain recombines TRBV29-1 with TRBJ2-1; D is possibly TRBD1 (5 bases). CDR1 SQVTM and CDR2 ANQGSEA come from the germline V gene. V lost 6 bases and J 9 bases, leaving 12 bases between the germline ends. The length of the CDR3 is 11 residues. The CDR3 DNA sequence: TGCAGCGTATCAGGGTGGGGTGAGCAGTTCTTC. Translation gives CSVSGWGEQFF.

This chain uses TRBV29-1 with TRBJ1-1; D not certain. V lost 4 bases and J 0 bases, leaving 9 bases between the germline ends. Germline V CDR1 and CDR2: SQVTM, ANQGSEA. This CDR3 is 13 amino acids long. The chain's CDR3 is CSVVLQMNTEAFF. CDR3 coding DNA: TGCAGCGTTGTTTTACAGATGAACACTGAAGCTTTCTTT.

The chain has TRBV13 and TRBJ2-1; a weak D match, TRBD2 (6 bases). CDR1 and CDR2 (germline): PRHDT, FYEKMQ (reference sequence). The length of the CDR3 is 18 residues. The V end was cut by 0 bases, the J end by 0 bases, with 15 bases between. CDR3 sequence: CASSLGSSGHRSYNEQFF. DNA for the CDR3: TGTGCCAGCAGCTTAGGAAGTAGCGGACACCGCTCCTACAATGAGCAGTTCTTC. Drawing the rest from reference TRBV13 and TRBJ2-1, the complete variable domain is AAGVIQSPRHLIKEKRETATLKCYPIPRHDTVYWYQQGPGQDPQFLISFYEKMQSDKGSIPDRFSAQQFSDYHSELNMSSLELGDSALYFCASSLGSSGHRSYNEQFFGPGTRLTVL.

This clone appeared a few times. The J gene is TRBJ1-2, the V gene TRBV30, with 7 bases matching TRBD1. The CDR3 is 15 amino acids. After removal of 0 bases from V and 1 base from J, the junction contained 5 bases not matched to a gene. The germline CDR1 and CDR2 sequences are GTSNPN and SVGIG (reference sequence). The CDR3 region is CAWSVRDRRNYGYTF. CDR3 DNA sequence: TGTGCCTGGAGTGTTCGGGACAGACGTAACTATGGCTACACCTTC.

The CDR3 loop reads CASAGQYNEQFF. The CDR3 DNA is TGTGCCAGCGCGGGACAGTACAATGAGCAGTTCTTC. V usage is TRBV2 and J usage is TRBJ2-1, with TRBD1 as a possible D gene (7 bases). CDR1 and CDR2 (germline): SNHLY, FYNNEI. V dropped 8 bases and J dropped 4 bases, with 9 bases sitting between them. The CDR3 is 12 amino acids.

The genes are TRBV2 and TRBJ2-7; D perhaps matches TRBD1 (5 bases). The germline gives CDR1 SNHLY, CDR2 FYNNEI. CDR3 size: 12 residues. Trimming shortened V by 4 bases and J by 7 bases, and 11 bases separated the two germline ends. The CDR3 bases are TGTGCCAGCAGTGCCAGGGATCGAGAGCAGTACTTC. Amino acid sequence: CASSARDREQYF.

The rearrangement joins TRBV18 to TRBJ1-6; TRBD1 aligns across 10 bases. Trimming removed 4 bases from V and 7 bases from J; junction bases left unmatched: 7. The CDR3 contains 16 residues. Germline CDR1 is KGHSH and CDR2 is LQKENI. CDR3 DNA sequence: TGTGCCAGCTCACTAAGGACAGGGGGATTGAATTCACCCCTCCACTTT. Its translation: CASSLRTGGLNSPLHF.

This clone was seen once. The chain joins TRBV3-1 (or the pseudogene TRBV3-2) to TRBJ1-5; TRBD1 matches 7 bases. V dropped 1 base and J dropped 3; count of bases not matched to a gene: 6. The CDR3 loop spans 16 amino acids. The germline gives CDR1 LGHDT, CDR2 YNNKEL (reference sequence). DNA for the CDR3: TGTGCCAGCAGCCAAGGACAGGGCCGGGACAATCAGCCCCAGCATTTT. Translating gives CASSQGQGRDNQPQHF.